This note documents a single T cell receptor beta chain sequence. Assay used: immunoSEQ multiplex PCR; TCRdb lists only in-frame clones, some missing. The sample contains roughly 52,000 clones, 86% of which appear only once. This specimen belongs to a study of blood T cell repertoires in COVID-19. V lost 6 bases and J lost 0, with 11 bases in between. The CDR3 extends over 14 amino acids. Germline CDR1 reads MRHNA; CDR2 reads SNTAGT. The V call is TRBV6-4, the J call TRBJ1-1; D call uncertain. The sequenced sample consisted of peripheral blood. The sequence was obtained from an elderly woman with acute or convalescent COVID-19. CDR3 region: CASRRESLNTEAFF. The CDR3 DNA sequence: TGTGCCAGCAGGAGGGAGAGCTTGAACACTGAAGCTTTCTTT.